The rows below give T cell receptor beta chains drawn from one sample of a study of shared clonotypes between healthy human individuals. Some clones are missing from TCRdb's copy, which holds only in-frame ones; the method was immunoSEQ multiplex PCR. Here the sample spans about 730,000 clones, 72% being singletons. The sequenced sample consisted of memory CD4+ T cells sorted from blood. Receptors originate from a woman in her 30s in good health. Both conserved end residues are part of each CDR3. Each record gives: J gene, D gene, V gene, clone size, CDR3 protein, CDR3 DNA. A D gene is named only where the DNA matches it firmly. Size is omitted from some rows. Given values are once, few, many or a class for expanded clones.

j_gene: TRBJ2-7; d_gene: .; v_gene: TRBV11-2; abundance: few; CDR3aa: CASSENRWTIDYEQYF; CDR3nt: TGTGCCAGCAGCGAGAATAGGTGGACTATCGACTACGAGCAGTACTTC
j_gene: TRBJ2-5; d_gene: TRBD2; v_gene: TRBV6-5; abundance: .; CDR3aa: CASRYSGSGGTQYF; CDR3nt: TGTGCCAGCAGATATAGCGGGAGCGGGGGGACCCAGTACTTC
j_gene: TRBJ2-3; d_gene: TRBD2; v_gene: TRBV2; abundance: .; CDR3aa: CAGRGGLASDTQYF; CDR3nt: TGTGCCGGAAGAGGGGGACTAGCTTCTGATACGCAGTATTTT
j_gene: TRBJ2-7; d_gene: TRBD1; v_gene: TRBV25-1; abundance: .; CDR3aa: CASSGNTPGQGFYEQYF; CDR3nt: TGTGCCAGCAGTGGCAACACTCCGGGACAGGGGTTTTACGAGCAGTACTTC
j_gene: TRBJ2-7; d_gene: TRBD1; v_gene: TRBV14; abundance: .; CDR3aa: CASSQHRGQVYEQYF; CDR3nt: TGTGCCAGCAGCCAACACAGGGGGCAGGTATACGAGCAGTACTTC
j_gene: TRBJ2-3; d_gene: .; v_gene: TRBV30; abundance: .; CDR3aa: CAVSGTDTQYF; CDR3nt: TGTGCCGTAAGCGGGACAGATACGCAGTATTTT
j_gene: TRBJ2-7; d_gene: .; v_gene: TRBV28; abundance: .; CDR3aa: CASTWTASYEQYF; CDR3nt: TGTGCCAGCACTTGGACTGCCTCCTACGAGCAGTACTTC
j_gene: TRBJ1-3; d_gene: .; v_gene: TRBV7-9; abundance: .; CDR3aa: CASSFFDSSGNTIYF; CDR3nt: TGTGCCAGCAGCTTTTTTGACAGCTCTGGAAACACCATATATTTT
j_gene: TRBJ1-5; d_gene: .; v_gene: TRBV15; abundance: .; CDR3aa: CATSRDDIFYRQPQHF; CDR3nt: TGTGCCACCAGCAGAGATGACATTTTTTACCGTCAGCCCCAGCATTTT
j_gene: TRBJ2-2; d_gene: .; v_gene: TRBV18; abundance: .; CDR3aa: CASSLIVGTPNTGELFF; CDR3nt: TGTGCCAGCTCACTTATAGTCGGGACACCTAACACCGGGGAGCTGTTTTTT
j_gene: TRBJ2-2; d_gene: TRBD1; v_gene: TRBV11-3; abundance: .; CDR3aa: CASSLGAGGNTGELFF; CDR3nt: TGTGCCAGCAGCTTAGGGGCAGGGGGCAACACCGGGGAGCTGTTTTTT
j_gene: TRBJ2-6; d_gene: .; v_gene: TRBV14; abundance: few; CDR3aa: CASSQGGWSGANVLTF; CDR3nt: TGTGCCAGCAGCCAAGGGGGTTGGTCTGGGGCCAACGTCCTGACTTTC
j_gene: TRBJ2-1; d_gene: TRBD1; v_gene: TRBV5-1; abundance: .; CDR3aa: CASRHGTGSGEQFF; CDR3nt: TGCGCCAGCAGACACGGGACAGGGAGTGGTGAGCAGTTCTTC
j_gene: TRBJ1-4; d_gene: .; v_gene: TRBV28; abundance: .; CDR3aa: CASTSWDLSREKLFF; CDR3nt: TGTGCCAGCACCTCTTGGGACCTAAGTCGAGAAAAACTGTTTTTT
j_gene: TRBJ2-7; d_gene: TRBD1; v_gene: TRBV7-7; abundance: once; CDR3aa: CASSLGQGAYEQYF; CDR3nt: TGTGCCAGCAGCTTAGGCCAGGGGGCCTACGAGCAGTACTTC
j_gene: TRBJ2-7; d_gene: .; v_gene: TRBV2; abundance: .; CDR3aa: CASSEDTRNEQYF; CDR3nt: TGTGCCAGCAGTGAAGACACTCGTAACGAGCAGTACTTC
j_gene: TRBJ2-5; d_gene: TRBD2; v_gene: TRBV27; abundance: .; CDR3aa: CASSGTTSQETQYF; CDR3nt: TGTGCCAGCAGTGGGACTACCAGCCAAGAGACCCAGTACTTC
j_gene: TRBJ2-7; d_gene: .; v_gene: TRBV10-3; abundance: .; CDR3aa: CAISDFGVTYEQYF; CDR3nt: TGTGCCATCAGTGATTTTGGTGTTACCTACGAGCAGTACTTC
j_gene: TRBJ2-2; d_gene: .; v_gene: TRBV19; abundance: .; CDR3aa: CASSMFRQNTGELFF; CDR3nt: TGTGCCAGTAGTATGTTTAGGCAGAACACCGGGGAGCTGTTTTTT
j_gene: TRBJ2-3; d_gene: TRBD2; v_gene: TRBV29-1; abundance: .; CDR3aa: CSGLAGGGTDTQYF; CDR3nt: TGCAGCGGTCTAGCGGGAGGCGGCACAGATACGCAGTATTTT
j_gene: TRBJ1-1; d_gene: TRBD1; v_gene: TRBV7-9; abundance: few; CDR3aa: CASSFGTAAGTEAFF; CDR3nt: TGTGCCAGCAGCTTTGGGACAGCGGCGGGCACTGAAGCTTTCTTT
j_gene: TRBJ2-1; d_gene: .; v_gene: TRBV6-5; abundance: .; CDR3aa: CASSLDVYNEQFF; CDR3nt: TGTGCCAGCAGTTTGGACGTTTACAATGAGCAGTTCTTC
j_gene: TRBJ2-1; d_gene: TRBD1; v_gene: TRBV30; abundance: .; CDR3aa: CAWRQGSLSSSYNEQFF; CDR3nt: TGTGCCTGGAGACAGGGGTCCCTTTCTAGCTCCTACAATGAGCAGTTCTTC
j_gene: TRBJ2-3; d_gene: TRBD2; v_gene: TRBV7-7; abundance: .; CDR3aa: CASSPGGDAQYF; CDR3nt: TGTGCCAGCAGCCCGGGGGGGGACGCGCAGTATTTT
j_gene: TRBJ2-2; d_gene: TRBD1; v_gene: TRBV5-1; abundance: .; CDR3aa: CASSRTGTVTTGELFF; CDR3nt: TGCGCCAGCAGCCGAACCGGGACAGTGACCACCGGGGAGCTGTTTTTT
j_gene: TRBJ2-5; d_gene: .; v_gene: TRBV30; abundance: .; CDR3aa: CAWSVRLGETQYF; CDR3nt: TGTGCCTGGAGTGTACGGCTAGGTGAGACCCAGTACTTC
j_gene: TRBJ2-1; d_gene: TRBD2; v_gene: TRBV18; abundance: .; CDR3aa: CASSPETSGSSGEQFF; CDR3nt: TGTGCCAGCTCACCAGAAACTAGCGGGAGCTCGGGTGAGCAGTTCTTC
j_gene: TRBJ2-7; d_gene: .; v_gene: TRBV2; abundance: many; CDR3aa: CASSELGSLYEQYF; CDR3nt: TGTGCCAGCAGTGAATTGGGTTCGCTCTACGAGCAGTACTTC
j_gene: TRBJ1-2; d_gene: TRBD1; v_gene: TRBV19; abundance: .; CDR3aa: CASSRLLGTDGYTF; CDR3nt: TGTGCCAGTAGTAGACTTCTCGGGACAGATGGCTACACCTTC
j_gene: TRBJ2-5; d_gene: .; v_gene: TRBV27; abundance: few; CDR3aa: CASSLSWVYQETQYF; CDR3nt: TGTGCCAGCAGTTTATCGTGGGTGTACCAAGAGACCCAGTACTTC
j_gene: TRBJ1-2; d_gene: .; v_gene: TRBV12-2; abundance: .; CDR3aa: CASRCGTGPPRGGYTF; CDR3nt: TGTGCAAGTCGCTGTGGGACAGGCCCTCCTCGGGGTGGCTACACCTTC
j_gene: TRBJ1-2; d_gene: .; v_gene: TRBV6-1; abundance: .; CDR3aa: CASSERSYGYTF; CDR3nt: TGTGCCAGCAGTGAGAGGAGCTATGGCTACACCTTC
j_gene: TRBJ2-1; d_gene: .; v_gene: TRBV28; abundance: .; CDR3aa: CASSLRDEQFF; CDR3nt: TGTGCCAGCAGTTTAAGGGATGAGCAGTTCTTC
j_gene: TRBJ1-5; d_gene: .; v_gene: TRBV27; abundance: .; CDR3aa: CASSYGSWQPQHF; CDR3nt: TGTGCCAGCAGTTACGGGAGTTGGCAGCCCCAGCATTTT
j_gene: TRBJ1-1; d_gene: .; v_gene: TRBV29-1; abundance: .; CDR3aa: CSVGDWMNTEAFF; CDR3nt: TGCAGCGTTGGCGACTGGATGAACACTGAAGCTTTCTTT
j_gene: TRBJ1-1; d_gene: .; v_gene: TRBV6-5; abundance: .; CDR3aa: CASSPRRGGDTEAFF; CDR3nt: TGTGCCAGCAGTCCCCGACGTGGAGGGGACACTGAAGCTTTCTTT
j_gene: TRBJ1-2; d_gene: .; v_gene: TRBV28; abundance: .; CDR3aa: CASSFPRQYGYTF; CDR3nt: TGTGCCAGCAGTTTCCCTAGACAGTATGGCTACACCTTC
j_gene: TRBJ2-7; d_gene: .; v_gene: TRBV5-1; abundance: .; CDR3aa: CASSSDGFNPYEQYF; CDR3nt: TGCGCCAGCAGCTCCGATGGATTCAACCCCTACGAGCAGTACTTC
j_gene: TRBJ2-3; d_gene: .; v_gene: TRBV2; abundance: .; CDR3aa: CASSEALQGTDTQYF; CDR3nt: TGTGCCAGCAGTGAAGCGCTTCAGGGAACAGATACGCAGTATTTT
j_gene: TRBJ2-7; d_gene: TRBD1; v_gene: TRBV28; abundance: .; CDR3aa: CASTTTGTGPYEQYF; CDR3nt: TGTGCCAGCACTACCACCGGGACAGGGCCCTACGAGCAGTACTTC
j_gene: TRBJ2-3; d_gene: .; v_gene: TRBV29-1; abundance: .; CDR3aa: CSANGLVKDTQYF; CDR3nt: TGCAGCGCAAATGGGCTAGTAAAAGATACGCAGTATTTT
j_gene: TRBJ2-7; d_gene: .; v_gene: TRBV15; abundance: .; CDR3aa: CATSRDKEYEQYF; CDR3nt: TGTGCCACCAGCAGAGATAAAGAATACGAGCAGTACTTC
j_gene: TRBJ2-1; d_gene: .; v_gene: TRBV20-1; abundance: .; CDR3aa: CSAYLANKQFF; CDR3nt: TGCAGTGCTTATCTAGCAAACAAGCAGTTCTTC
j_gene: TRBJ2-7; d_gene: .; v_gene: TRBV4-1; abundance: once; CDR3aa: CASSHGRWGKNEQYF; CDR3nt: TGCGCCAGCAGCCACGGACGGTGGGGGAAGAACGAGCAGTACTTC
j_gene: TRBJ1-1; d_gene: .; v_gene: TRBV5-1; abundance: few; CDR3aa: CASSLDRPVNTEAFF; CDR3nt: TGCGCCAGCAGCTTGGACAGGCCAGTAAACACTGAAGCTTTCTTT
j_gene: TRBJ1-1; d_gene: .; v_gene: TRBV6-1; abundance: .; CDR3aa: CASSGEEYTEAFF; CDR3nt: TGTGCCAGCAGCGGCGAGGAGTACACTGAAGCTTTCTTT
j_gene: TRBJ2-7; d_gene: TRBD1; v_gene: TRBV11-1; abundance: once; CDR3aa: CASSAAGQGFYEQYF; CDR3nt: TGTGCCAGCAGCGCCGCGGGACAGGGATTCTACGAGCAGTACTTC
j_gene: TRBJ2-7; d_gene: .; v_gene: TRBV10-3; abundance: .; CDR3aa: CAISVWQRTYEQYF; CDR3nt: TGTGCCATCAGTGTCTGGCAAAGAACCTACGAGCAGTACTTC
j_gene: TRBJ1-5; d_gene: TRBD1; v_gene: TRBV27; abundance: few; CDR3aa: CASSPTTGPFQRPQHF; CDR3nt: TGTGCCAGCAGTCCTACGACAGGGCCCTTTCAACGGCCCCAGCATTTT
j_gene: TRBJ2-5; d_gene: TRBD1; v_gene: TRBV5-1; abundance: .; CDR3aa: CASSGGQAGETQYF; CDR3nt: TGCGCCAGCAGCGGGGGACAGGCGGGTGAGACCCAGTACTTC
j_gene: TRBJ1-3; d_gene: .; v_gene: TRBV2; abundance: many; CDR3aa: CASSSPGQGNTIYF; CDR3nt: TGTGCCAGCAGTTCCCCGGGGCAGGGAAACACCATATATTTT